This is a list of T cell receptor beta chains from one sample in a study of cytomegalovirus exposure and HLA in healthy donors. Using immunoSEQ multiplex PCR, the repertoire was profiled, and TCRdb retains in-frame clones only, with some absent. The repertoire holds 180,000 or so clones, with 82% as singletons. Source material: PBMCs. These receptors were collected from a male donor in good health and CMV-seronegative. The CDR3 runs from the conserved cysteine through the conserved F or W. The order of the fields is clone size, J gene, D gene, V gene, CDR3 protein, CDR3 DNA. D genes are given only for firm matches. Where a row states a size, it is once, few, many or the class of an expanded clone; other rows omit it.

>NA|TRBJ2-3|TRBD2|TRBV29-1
CSVSGTTSTDTQYF
TGCAGCGTTTCCGGGACTACCTCCACAGATACGCAGTATTTT
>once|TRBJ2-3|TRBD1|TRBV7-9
CASILGQGIGTDTQYF
TGTGCCAGCATTCTGGGACAGGGGATAGGCACAGATACGCAGTATTTT
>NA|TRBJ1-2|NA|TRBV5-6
CASSLVQGDGYTF
TGTGCCAGCAGCTTGGTTCAGGGTGATGGCTACACCTTC
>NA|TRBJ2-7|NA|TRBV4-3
CASSQVGQDYEQYF
TGCGCCAGCAGCCAAGTGGGCCAGGACTACGAGCAGTACTTC
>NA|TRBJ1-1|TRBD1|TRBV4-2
CASRGQGGYDTEAFF
TGTGCCAGCAGGGGACAGGGGGGTTATGACACTGAAGCTTTCTTT
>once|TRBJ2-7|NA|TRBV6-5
CASSYSRDSSYEQYF
TGTGCCAGCAGTTACTCGCGGGACAGCTCCTACGAGCAGTACTTC
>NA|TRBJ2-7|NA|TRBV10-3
CAISPGGTGFNEQYF
TGTGCCATCAGTCCGGGAGGGACAGGGTTCAACGAGCAGTACTTC
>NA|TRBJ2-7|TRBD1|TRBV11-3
CASSITGQGSYEQYF
TGTGCCAGCAGCATTACGGGACAGGGGTCCTACGAGCAGTACTTC
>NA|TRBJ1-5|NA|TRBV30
CAWSQTGNHQPQHF
TGTGCCTGGAGTCAGACAGGAAACCATCAGCCCCAGCATTTT
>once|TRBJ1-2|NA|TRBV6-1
CASSDGQVVVTF
TGTGCCAGCAGTGATGGCCAGGTCGTGGTCACCTTC
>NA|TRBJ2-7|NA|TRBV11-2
CASSFDLGGGSYEQYF
TGTGCCAGCAGCTTCGATTTGGGAGGGGGCTCCTACGAGCAGTACTTC
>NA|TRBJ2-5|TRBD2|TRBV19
CASSTTALLAGGRTTQYF
TGTGCCAGTAGTACGACAGCTCTTCTAGCGGGAGGGCGGACGACCCAGTACTTC
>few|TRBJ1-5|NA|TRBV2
CASSVGRTPNQPQHF
TGTGCCAGCAGTGTTGGGAGGACCCCCAATCAGCCCCAGCATTTT
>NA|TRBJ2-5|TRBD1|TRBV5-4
CASSWDRETQYF
TGTGCCAGCAGCTGGGACAGAGAGACCCAGTACTTC
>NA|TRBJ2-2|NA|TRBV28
CASSGWELFF
TGTGCCAGCAGCGGTTGGGAGCTGTTTTTT
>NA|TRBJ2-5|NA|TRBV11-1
CASSYGGYQETQYF
TGTGCCAGCAGCTATGGAGGGTACCAAGAGACCCAGTACTTC
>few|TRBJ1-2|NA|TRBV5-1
CACNLDSVGYGYTF
TGCGCCTGCAACTTGGACAGTGTGGGCTATGGCTACACCTTC
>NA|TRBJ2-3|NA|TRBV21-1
CASSKGRTRDRRQYF
TGTGCCAGCAGCAAAGGAAGAACCCGGGACAGGAGGCAGTATTTT
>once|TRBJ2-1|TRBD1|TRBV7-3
CASSLQGTGGYNEQFF
TGTGCCAGCAGCTTACAGGGGACAGGGGGCTACAATGAGCAGTTCTTC
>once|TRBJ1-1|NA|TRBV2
CASIGGANTEAFF
TGTGCCAGCATAGGAGGGGCCAACACTGAAGCTTTCTTT
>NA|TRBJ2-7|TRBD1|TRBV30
CAWRTGRDYEQYF
TGTGCCTGGAGGACAGGGAGAGACTACGAGCAGTACTTC
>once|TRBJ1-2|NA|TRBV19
CASTRTRDGGYTF
TGTGCCAGTACTAGGACTAGGGATGGTGGCTACACCTTC
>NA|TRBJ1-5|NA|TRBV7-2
CASSLATGSGQPQHF
TGTGCCAGCAGCTTAGCCACGGGATCTGGTCAGCCCCAGCATTTT
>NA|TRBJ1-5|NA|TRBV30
CAWSQSRVGRQPQHF
TGTGCCTGGAGTCAGAGCAGGGTCGGGCGTCAGCCCCAGCATTTT
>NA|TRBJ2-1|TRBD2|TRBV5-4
CASSLSGLAGELFF
TGTGCCAGCAGCCTTTCGGGACTAGCGGGAGAGTTGTTCTTC
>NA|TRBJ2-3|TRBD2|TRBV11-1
CASSPKTSTRTDTQYF
TGTGCCAGCAGTCCCAAGACTAGCACACGCACAGATACGCAGTATTTT
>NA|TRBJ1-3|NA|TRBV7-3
CASSLASGSGNTIYF
TGTGCCAGCAGCTTAGCCTCAGGCTCTGGAAACACCATATATTTT
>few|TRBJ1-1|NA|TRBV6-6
CASSYPQGTNTEAFF
TGTGCCAGCAGTTACCCCCAGGGGACGAACACTGAAGCTTTCTTT
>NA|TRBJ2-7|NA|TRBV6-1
CASSAPFVQYF
TGTGCCAGCAGTGCCCCTTTTGTGCAGTACTTC
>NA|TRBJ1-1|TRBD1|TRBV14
CASSQLDRDRVKAEAFF
TGTGCCAGCAGCCAATTAGACCGGGACAGGGTTAAGGCTGAAGCTTTCTTT
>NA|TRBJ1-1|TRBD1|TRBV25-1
CASSDWDRGLGAFF
TGTGCCAGCAGTGATTGGGACAGGGGGCTTGGAGCTTTCTTT
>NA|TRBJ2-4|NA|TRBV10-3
CAISDGQGGKNIQYF
TGTGCCATCAGTGACGGGCAGGGCGGCAAAAACATTCAGTACTTC
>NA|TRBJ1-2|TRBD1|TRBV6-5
CASSYSGTGAYGYTF
TGTGCCAGCAGTTACTCAGGGACAGGGGCTTATGGCTACACCTTC
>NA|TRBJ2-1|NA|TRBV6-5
CASLKQGNNEQFF
TGTGCCAGCTTAAAACAGGGAAACAATGAGCAGTTCTTC
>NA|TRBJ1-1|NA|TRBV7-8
CASSLSQGFAEAFF
TGTGCCAGCAGCTTATCACAGGGATTCGCTGAAGCTTTCTTT
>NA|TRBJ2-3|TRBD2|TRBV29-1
CSVDTTSGGSTDTQYF
TGCAGCGTTGACACAACTAGCGGGGGTAGCACAGATACGCAGTATTTT
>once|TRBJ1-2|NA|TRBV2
CASSTDTGVLGYTF
TGTGCCAGCAGTACAGACACCGGTGTATTGGGCTACACCTTC
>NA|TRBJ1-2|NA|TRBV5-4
CASSLEGQGRGYTF
TGTGCCAGCAGTCTCGAAGGGCAGGGAAGGGGCTACACCTTC
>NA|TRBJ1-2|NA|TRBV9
CASSVWGRSYGYTF
TGTGCCAGCAGCGTGTGGGGGCGAAGCTATGGCTACACCTTC
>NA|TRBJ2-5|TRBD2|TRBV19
CASSIGRGSQETQYF
TGTGCCAGTAGTATCGGGCGGGGGAGCCAAGAGACCCAGTACTTC
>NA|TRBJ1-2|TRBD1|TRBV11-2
CASSSGTGWRYTF
TGTGCCAGCAGCTCGGGGACAGGTTGGCGCTACACCTTC
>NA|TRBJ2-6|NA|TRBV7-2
CASSSQDSGANVLTF
TGTGCCAGCAGTTCCCAGGACTCTGGGGCCAACGTCCTGACTTTC
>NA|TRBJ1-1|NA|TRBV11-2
CASSSAVRRRPFF
TGTGCCAGCAGCTCCGCGGTAAGGCGGCGTCCTTTCTTT
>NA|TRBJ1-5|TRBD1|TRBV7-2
CASSLLTGGYQPQHF
TGTGCCAGCAGCTTATTAACAGGGGGCTATCAGCCCCAGCATTTT
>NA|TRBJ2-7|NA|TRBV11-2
CASSPTSREQYF
TGTGCCAGCAGCCCGACTTCGAGGGAGCAGTACTTC
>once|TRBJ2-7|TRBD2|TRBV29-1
CSVEDLAGEAYEQYF
TGCAGCGTTGAAGATCTAGCGGGAGAAGCCTACGAGCAGTACTTC
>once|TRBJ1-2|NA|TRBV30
CAWTGYNYGYTF
TGTGCCTGGACCGGGTATAACTATGGCTACACCTTC
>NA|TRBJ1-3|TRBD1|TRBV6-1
CASSGGQGTSSGNTIYF
TGTGCCAGCAGTGGCGGACAGGGGACGAGCTCTGGAAACACCATATATTTT